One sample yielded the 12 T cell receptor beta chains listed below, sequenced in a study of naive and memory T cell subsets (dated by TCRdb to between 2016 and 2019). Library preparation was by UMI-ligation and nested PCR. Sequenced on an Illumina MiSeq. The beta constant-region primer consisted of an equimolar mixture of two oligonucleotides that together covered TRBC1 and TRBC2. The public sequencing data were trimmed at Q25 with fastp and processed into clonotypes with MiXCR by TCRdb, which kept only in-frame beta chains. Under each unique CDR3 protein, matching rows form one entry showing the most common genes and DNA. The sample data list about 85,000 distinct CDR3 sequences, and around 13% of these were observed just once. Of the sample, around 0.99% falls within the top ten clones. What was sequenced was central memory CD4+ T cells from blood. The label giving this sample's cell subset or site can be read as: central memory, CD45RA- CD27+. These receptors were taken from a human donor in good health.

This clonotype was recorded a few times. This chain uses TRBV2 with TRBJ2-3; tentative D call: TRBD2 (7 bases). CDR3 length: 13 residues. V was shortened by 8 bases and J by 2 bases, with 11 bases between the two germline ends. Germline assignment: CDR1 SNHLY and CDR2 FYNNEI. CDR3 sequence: CASGGAFTDTQYF. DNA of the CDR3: TGTGCCAGCGGGGGGGCCTTCACAGATACGCAGTATTTT. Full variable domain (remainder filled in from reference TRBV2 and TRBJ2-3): EPEVTQTPSHQVTQMGQEVILRCVPISNHLYFYWYRQILGQKVEFLVSFYNNEISEKSEIFDDQFSVERPDGSNFTLKIRSTKLEDSAMYFCASGGAFTDTQYFGPGTRLTVL.

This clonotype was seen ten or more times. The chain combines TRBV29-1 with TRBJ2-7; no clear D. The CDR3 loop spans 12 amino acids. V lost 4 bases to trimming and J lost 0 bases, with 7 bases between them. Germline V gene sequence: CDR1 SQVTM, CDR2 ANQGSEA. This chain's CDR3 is CSVGILSYEQYF. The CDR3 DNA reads TGCAGCGTTGGAATTCTCTCCTACGAGCAGTACTTC.

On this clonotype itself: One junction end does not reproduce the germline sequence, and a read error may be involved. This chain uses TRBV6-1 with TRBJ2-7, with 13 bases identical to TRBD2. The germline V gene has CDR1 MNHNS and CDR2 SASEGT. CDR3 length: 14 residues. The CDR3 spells CASSAPGLAGSPVF. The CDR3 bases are TGTGCCAGCAGTGCTCCGGGACTAGCGGGGTCGCCGGTCTTC.

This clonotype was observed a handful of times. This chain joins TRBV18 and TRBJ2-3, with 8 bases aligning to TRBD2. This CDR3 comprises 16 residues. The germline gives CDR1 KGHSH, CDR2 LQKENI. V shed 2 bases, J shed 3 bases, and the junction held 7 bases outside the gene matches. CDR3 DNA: TGTGCCAGCTCACCAACACTAGCGGAGTTAACAGATACGCAGTATTTT. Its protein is CASSPTLAELTDTQYF. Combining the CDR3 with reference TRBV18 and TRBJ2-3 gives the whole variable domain NAGVMQNPRHLVRRRGQEARLRCSPMKGHSHVYWYRQLPEEGLKFMVYLQKENIIDESGMPKERFSAEFPKEGPSILRIQQVVRGDSAAYFCASSPTLAELTDTQYFGPGTRLTVL.

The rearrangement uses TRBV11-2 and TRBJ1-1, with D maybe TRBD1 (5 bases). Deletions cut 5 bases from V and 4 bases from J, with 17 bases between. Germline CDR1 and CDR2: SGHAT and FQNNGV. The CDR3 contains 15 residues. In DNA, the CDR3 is TGTGCCAGCAGCCCCGTCGGGGGGGTGGGCACTGAAGCTTTCTTT. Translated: CASSPVGGVGTEAFF.

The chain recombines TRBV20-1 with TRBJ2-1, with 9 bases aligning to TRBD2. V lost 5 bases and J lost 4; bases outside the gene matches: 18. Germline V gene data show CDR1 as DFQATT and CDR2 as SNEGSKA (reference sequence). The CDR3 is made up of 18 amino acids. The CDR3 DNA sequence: TGCAGTGCTCCAAATCTCCTGGGACTAGCTTCCTCTTACAATGAGCAGTTCTTC. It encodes CSAPNLLGLASSYNEQFF.

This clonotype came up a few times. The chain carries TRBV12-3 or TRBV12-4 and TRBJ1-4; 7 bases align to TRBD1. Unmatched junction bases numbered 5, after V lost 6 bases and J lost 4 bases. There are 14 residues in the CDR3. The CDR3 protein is CASSQRQGNEKLFF. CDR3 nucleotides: TGTGCCAGCAGCCAGAGACAGGGTAATGAAAAACTGTTTTTT.

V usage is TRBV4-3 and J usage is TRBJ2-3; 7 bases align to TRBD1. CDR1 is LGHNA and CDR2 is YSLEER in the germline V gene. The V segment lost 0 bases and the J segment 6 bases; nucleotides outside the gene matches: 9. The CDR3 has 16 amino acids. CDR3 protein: CASSQDLGGSGDTQYF. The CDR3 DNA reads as TGCGCCAGCAGCCAAGATCTAGGGGGCTCGGGGGATACGCAGTATTTT.

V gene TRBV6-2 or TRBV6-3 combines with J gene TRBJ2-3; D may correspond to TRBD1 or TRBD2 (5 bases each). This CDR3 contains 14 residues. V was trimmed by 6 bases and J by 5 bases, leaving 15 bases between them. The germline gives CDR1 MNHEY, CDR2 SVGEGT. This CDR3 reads CASRPTAVGDTQYF. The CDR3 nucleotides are TGTGCCAGCAGACCGACAGCGGTTGGAGATACGCAGTATTTT.

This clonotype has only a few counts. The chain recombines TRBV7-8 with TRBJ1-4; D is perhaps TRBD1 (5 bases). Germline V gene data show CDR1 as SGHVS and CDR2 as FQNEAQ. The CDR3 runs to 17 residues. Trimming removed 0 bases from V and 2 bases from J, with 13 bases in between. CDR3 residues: CASSLAGSGHTNEKLFF. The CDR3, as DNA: TGTGCCAGCAGCTTAGCGGGGTCAGGGCACACTAATGAAAAACTGTTTTTT.

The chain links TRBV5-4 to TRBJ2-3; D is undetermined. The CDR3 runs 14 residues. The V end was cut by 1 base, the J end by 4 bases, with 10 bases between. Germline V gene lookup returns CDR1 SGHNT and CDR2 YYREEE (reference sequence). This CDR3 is CASSLPITADTQYF. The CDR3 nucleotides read TGTGCCAGCAGCTTGCCAATTACCGCAGATACGCAGTATTTT.

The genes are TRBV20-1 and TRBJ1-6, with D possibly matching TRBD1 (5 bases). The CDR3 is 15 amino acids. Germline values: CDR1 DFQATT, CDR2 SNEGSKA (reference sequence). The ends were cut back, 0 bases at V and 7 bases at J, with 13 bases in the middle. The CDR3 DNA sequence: TGCAGTGCTAGAGATAAGGGACCGACGAATTCACCCCTCCACTTT. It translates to CSARDKGPTNSPLHF.